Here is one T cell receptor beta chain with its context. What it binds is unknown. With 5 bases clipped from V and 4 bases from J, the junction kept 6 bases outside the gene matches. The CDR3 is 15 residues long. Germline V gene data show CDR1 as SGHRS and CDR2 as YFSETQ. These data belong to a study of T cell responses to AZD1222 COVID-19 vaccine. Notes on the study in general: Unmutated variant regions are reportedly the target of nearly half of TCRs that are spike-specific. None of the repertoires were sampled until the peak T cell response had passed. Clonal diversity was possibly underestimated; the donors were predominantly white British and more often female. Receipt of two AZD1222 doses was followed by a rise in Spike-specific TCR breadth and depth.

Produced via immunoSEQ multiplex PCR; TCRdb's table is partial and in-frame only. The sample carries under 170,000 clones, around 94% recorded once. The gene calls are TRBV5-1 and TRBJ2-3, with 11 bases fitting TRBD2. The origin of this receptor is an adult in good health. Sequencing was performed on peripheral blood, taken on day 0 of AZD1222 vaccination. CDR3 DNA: TGCGCCAGCAGGAGGCTAGCGGGAGGAGCAGATACGCAGTATTTT. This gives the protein CASRRLAGGADTQYF.